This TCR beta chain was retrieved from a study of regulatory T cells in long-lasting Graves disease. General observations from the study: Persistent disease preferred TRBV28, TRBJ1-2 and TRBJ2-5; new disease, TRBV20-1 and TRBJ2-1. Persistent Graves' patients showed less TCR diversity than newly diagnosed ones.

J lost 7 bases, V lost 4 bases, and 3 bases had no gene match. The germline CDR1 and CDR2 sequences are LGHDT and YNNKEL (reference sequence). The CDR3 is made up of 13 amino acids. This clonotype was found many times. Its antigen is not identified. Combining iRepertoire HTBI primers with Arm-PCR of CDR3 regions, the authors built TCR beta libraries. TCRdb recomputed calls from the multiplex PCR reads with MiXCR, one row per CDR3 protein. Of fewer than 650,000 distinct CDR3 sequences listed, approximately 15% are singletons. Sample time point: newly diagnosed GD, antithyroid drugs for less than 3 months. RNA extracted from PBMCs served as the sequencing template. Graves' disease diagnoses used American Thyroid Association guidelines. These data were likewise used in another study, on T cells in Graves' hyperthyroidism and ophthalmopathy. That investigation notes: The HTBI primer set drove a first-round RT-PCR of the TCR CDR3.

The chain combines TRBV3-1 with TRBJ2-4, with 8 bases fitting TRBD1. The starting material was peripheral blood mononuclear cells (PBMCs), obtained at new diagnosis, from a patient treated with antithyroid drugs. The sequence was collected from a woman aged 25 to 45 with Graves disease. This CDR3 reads CASSPQGANIQYF. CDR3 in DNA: TGTGCCAGCAGCCCCCAGGGGGCGAACATTCAGTACTTC. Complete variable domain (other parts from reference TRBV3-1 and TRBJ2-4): DTAVSQTPKYLVTQMGNDKSIKCEQNLGHDTMYWYKQDSKKFLKIMFSYNNKELIINETVPNRFSPKSPDKAHLNLHINSLELGDSAVYFCASSPQGANIQYFGAGTRLSVL.